Detailed here is one TCR beta chain. Its antigen is as yet unknown. The data are from a study of T-cell memory formation after mild COVID-19. The study, taken as a whole, reports: Contracting CD8+ clones were enriched in EMRA, CD4+ mainly in CM and EM. A second wave expanding day 15 to 37 was CD4+-biased; contracting clones were balanced.

TCRdb re-called the 5' RACE reads through MiXCR, storing one row per CDR3 protein. The sample has about 140,000 distinct CDR3 sequences, around 15% seen once. The TCR sequence derives from an adult woman who had mild COVID-19 (a few samples of this study predate the infection). Cell type and time point are not known. Sequencing used PBMCs or a T cell subset sorted from them (not recorded which).

CDR3 sequence reads: CASSGQGHYGYTF. Written as DNA, the CDR3 is TGTGCCAGCAGTGGACAGGGGCACTATGGCTACACCTTC. The chain couples TRBV7-9 to TRBJ1-2; 9 nucleotides line up with TRBD1. The CDR3 has 13 amino acids. V lost 6 bases to trimming and J lost 3 bases; unmatched junction nucleotides: 2. Germline V gives CDR1 SEHNR, CDR2 FQNEAQ (reference sequence).